Sequencing of this TCR beta chain was carried out in a study of OX40 agonist ivuxolimab in advanced cancers. This CDR3 is 13 amino acids long. V shed 4 bases and J shed 5 bases, with 9 bases lying between them. Germline CDR1 and CDR2: SGDLS and YYNGEE. Assay used: immunoSEQ multiplex PCR; TCRdb lists only in-frame clones, some missing. The sample consists of about 91,000 clones, 65% to 90% of them appearing once. The starting material was CD4+ or CD8+ T cells sorted from blood, obtained in a trial of the OX40 agonist ivuxolimab. The TCR sequence derives from an adult with an advanced solid tumor such as melanoma, head and neck, liver or kidney cancer. The chain has TRBV9 and TRBJ2-2; TRBD2 is a possible D gene (5 bases). This CDR3 is CASSQPGTGELFF. Written as DNA, the CDR3 is TGTGCCAGCAGCCAACCGGGGACCGGGGAGCTGTTTTTT.